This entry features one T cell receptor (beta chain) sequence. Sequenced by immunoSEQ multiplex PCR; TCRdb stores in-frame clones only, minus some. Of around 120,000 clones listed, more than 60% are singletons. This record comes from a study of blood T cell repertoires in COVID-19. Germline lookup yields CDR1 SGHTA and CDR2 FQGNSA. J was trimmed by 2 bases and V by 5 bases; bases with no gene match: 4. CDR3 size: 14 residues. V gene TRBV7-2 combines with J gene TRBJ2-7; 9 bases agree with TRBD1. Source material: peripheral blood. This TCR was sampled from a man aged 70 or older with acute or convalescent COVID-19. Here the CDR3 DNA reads TGTGCCAGCAGCCCGGGACAGGGCCCCTACGAGCAGTACTTC. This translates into CASSPGQGPYEQYF.